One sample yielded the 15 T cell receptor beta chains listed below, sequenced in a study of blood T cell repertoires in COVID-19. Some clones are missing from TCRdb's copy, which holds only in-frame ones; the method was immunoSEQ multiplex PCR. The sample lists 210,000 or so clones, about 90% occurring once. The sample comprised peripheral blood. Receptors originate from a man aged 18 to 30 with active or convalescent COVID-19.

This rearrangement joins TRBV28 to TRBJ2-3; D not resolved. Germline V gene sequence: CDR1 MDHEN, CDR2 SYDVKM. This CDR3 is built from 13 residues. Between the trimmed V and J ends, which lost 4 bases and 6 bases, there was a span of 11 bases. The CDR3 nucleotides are TGTGCCAGCAGTTCGTCCCCCTTTGATACGCAGTATTTT. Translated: CASSSSPFDTQYF.

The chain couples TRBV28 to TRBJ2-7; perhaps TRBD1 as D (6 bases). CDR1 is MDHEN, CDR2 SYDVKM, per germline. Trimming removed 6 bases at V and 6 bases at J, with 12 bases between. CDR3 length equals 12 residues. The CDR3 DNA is TGTGCCAGCAGCTTACAGGGTTTCGAGCAGTACTTC. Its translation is CASSLQGFEQYF.

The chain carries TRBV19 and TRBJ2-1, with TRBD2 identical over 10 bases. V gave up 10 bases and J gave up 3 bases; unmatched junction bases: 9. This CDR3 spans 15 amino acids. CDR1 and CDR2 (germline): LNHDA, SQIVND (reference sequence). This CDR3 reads CATTTLAGDYNEQFF. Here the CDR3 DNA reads TGTGCCACCACAACCCTAGCGGGAGACTACAATGAGCAGTTCTTC.

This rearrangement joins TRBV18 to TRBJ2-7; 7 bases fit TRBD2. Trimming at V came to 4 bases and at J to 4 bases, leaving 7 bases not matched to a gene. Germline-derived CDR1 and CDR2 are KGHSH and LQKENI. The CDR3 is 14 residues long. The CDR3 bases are TGTGCCAGCTCACAGAGGGACGGGAGGTACGAGCAGTACTTC. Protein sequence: CASSQRDGRYEQYF.

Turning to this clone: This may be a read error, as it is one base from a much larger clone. The CDR3 is CASSWTGGYEQYF. The CDR3 nucleotides read TGTGCCAGCAGCTGGACAGGGGGCTACGAGCAGTACTTC. This chain joins TRBV3-1 (or the pseudogene TRBV3-2) and TRBJ2-7, with 10 bases aligning to TRBD1. Looked up from germline, CDR1 is LGHDT and CDR2 is YNNKEL (reference sequence). The CDR3 loop spans 13 amino acids. V gave up 5 bases and J gave up 3 bases; unmatched junction bases: 1.

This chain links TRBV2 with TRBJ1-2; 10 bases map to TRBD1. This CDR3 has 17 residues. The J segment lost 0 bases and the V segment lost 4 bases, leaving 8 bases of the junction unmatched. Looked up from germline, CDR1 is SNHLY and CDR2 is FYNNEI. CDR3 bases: TGTGCCAGCAGTGGGGGGACAGGGGCCAGAGCTAACTATGGCTACACCTTC. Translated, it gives CASSGGTGARANYGYTF.

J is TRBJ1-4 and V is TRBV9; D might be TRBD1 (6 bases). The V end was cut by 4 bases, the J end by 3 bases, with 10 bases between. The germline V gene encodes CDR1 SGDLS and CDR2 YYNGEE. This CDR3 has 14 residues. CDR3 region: CASSQGSPNEKLFF. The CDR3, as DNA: TGTGCCAGCAGCCAGGGGTCACCTAATGAAAAACTGTTTTTT.

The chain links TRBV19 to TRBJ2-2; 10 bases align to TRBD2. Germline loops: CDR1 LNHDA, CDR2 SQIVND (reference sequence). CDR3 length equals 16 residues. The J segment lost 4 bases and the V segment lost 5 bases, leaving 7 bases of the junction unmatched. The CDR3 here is CASSPWTSGLTGELFF. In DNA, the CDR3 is TGTGCCAGTAGTCCCTGGACTAGCGGACTCACCGGGGAGCTGTTTTTT. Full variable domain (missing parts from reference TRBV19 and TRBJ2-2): DGGITQSPKYLFRKEGQNVTLSCEQNLNHDAMYWYRQDPGQGLRLIYYSQIVNDFQKGDIAEGYSVSREKKESFPLTVTSAQKNPTAFYLCASSPWTSGLTGELFFGEGSRLTVL.

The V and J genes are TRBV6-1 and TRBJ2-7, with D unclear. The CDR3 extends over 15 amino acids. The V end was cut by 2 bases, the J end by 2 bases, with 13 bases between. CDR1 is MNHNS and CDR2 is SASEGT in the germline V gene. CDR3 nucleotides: TGTGCCAGCAGTGAAAATTACAACCCAACCTACGAGCAGTACTTC. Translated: CASSENYNPTYEQYF.

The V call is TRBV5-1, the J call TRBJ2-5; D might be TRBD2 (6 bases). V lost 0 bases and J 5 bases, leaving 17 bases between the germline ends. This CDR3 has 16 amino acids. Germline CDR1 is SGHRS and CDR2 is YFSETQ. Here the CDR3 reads CASSLEAGPRGETQYF. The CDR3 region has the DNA TGCGCCAGCAGCTTGGAAGCGGGCCCGAGGGGTGAGACCCAGTACTTC.

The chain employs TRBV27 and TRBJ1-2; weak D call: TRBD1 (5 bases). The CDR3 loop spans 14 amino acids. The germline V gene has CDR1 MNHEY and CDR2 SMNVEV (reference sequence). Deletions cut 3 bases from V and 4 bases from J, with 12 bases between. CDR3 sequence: CASSFNTGGYGYTF. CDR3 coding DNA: TGTGCCAGCAGTTTCAATACCGGGGGCTATGGCTACACCTTC.

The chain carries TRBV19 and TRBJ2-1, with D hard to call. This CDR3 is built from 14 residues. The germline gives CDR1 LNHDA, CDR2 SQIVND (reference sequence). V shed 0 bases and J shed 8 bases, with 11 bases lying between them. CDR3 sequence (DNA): TGTGCCAGTAGTATAGATGTAGTCCTCCATGAGCAGTTCTTC. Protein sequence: CASSIDVVLHEQFF.

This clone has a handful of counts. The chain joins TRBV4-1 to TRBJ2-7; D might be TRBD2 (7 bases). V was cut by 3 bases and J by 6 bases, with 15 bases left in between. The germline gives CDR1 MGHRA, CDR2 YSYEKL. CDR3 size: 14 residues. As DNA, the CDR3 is TGCGCCAGCAGCCACCTCGGGGGCGGGGGCGAGCAGTACTTC. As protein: CASSHLGGGGEQYF.

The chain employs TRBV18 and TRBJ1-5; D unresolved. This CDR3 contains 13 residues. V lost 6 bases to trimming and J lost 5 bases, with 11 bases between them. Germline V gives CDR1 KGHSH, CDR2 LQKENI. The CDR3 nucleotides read TGTGCCAGCTCCCTCCTGGAGGATCAGCCCCAGCATTTT. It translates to CASSLLEDQPQHF.

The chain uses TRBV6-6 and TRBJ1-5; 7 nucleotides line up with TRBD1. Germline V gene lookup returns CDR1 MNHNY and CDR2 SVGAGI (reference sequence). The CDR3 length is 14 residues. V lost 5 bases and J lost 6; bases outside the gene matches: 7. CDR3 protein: CASSVRTGLQPQHF. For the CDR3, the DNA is TGTGCCAGCAGTGTCCGGACAGGTCTTCAGCCCCAGCATTTT.